This TCR beta chain comes out of a study of T cell repertoires in cytomegalovirus infection. Study details: Both CMV infection and a matching HLA type were indicated by public TCR beta signatures.

TCRdb independently ran MiXCR on the reads; one entry per CDR3 protein. The sample shows some 440,000 distinct CDR3 sequences, around 32% of them seen only once. Many counts were recorded for this clonotype. Deletions cut 6 bases from V and 2 bases from J, with 10 bases between. The CDR3 has 13 amino acids. This chain uses TRBV12-3 or TRBV12-4 with TRBJ1-1; the D is unclear. The sample comprised PBMCs. The receptor's source is a human donor in good health (CMV status not recorded). Some clones in this sample may be carry-over from other donors' samples. As DNA, the CDR3 is TGTGCCAGCAGGCCGGAGGGTAACACTGAAGCTTTCTTT. As protein: CASRPEGNTEAFF.